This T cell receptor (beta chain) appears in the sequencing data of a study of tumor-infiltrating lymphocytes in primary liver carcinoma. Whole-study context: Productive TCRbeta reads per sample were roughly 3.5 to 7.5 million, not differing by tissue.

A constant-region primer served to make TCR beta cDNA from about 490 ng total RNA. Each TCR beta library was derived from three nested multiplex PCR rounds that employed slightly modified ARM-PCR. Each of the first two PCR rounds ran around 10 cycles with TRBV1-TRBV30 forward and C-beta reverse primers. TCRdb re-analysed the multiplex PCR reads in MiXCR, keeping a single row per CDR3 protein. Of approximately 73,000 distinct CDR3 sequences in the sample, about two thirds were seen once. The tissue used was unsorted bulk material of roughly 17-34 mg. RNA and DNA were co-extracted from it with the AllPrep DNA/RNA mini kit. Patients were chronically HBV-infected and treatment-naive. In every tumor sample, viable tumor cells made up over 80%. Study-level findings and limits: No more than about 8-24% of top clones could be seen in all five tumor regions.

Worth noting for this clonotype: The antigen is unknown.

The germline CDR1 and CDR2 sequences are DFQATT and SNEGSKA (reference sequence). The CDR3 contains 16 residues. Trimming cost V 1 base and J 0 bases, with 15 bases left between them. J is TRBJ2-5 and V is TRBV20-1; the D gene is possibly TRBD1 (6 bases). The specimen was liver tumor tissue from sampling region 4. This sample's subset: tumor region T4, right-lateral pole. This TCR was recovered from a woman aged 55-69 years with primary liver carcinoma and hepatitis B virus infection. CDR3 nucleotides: TGCAGTGCTAGAGGGAATGTCCGGGACAACCAAGAGACCCAGTACTTC. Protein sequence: CSARGNVRDNQETQYF.